The clone carrying this T cell receptor beta chain was recorded a few times. Its antigen is undetermined. Next came a second PCR, run for about 6 to 12 cycles, which used a sample-barcoded 5' primer along with a J-beta primer mix. Each cDNA molecule received a tag from a template-switch adaptor that had 12 random nucleotides. A single record per CDR3 protein comes from TCRdb applying MiXCR to the 5' RACE reads. Here the sample spans about 570,000 distinct CDR3 sequences, 25% to 30% being singletons. The data were obtained in a study of blood T cells in healthy people across ages. Study-level background: In model experiments, template switching was able to capture about one barcoded beta molecule for every two T cells that were present.

Regarding the study as a whole: With naive T cell percentage, TCR beta diversity showed a strong correlation. It was not possible, with unsorted PBMCs, to conclusively compare naive and antigen-experienced cells.

Germline V gene sequence: CDR1 SGDLS, CDR2 YYNGEE. This CDR3 region has 20 residues. The V segment lost 4 bases and the J segment 1 base; nucleotides outside the gene matches: 16. The TCR originated in a woman between 70 and 85 years old in good health. The V gene is TRBV9, the J gene TRBJ2-3, with 12 bases aligning to TRBD2. Material: blood. This CDR3 reads CASSPPTSGGAFLGTDTQYF. DNA for the CDR3: TGTGCCAGCAGCCCCCCGACTAGCGGGGGCGCTTTCTTAGGCACAGATACGCAGTATTTT. Combining the CDR3 with reference TRBV9 and TRBJ2-3 gives the whole variable domain DSGVTQTPKHLITATGQRVTLRCSPRSGDLSVYWYQQSLDQGLQFLIQYYNGEERAKGNILERFSAQQFPDLHSELNLSSLELGDSALYFCASSPPTSGGAFLGTDTQYFGPGTRLTVL.